Below, 2 T cell receptor beta chains from the same sample are listed, as sequenced in a study of OX40 agonist ivuxolimab in advanced cancers. Using immunoSEQ multiplex PCR, the repertoire was profiled, and TCRdb retains in-frame clones only, with some absent. The table records about 61,000 clones, about nine tenths of them present only once. Sequencing used CD4+ or CD8+ T cells sorted from blood, obtained in a trial of the OX40 agonist ivuxolimab. These receptors came from an adult with an advanced solid tumor such as melanoma, head and neck, liver or kidney cancer.

The chain recombines TRBV6-4 with TRBJ2-1, with a weak D call TRBD1 (6 bases). Trimming left V 6 bases short and J 9 bases short, with 21 bases between. This CDR3 contains 15 residues. Germline CDR1 and CDR2: MRHNA and SNTAGT. CDR3 protein: CASSQGFSYYGEQFF. In nucleotides, the CDR3 is TGTGCCAGCAGCCAGGGGTTTTCCTATTACGGTGAGCAGTTCTTC.

The chain employs TRBV5-6 and TRBJ1-2, with D perhaps matching TRBD1 (6 bases). The germline V and J ends were trimmed by 3 bases and 4 bases, with 13 bases remaining between them. Germline values: CDR1 SGHDT, CDR2 YYEEEE. This CDR3 has 14 amino acids. The DNA for the CDR3 is TGTGCCAGCAGCTCGGACAGTTTAAGCTATGGCTACACCTTC. This translates into CASSSDSLSYGYTF.